Only a few counts were recorded for the clone carrying this T cell receptor (beta chain). A library of TCRbeta sequences, prepared with unique molecular identifiers, was generated. TCRdb used MiXCR to reprocess the PCR reads, holding one entry per CDR3 protein. The sample lists about 420,000 distinct CDR3 sequences; approximately 10% were seen once. The sample belongs to a study of T-cell reconstitution after alpha-beta-depleted transplantation in children. This CDR3 is built from 17 residues. Per the germline V gene, CDR1 is SEHNR and CDR2 is FQNEAQ (reference sequence). Trimming pared 0 bases from V and 1 base from J, leaving 16 bases between.

The material sequenced was PBMCs from the stem cell graft donor, taken from the stem cell graft. This TCR derives from a human donor who donated a stem cell graft to a child with acute myeloid leukemia. The V call is TRBV7-9, the J call TRBJ2-7; D is possibly TRBD1 (6 bases). This chain's CDR3 is CASSLASGRGASYEQYF. The CDR3 DNA reads TGTGCCAGCAGCTTAGCGTCTGGCAGGGGAGCTTCCTACGAGCAGTACTTC.